What follows are 13 T cell receptor beta chains derived from one specimen sequenced in a study of blood T cell repertoires in COVID-19 (dated by TCRdb to 2020 to 2022). The method behind the library was the immunoSEQ multiplex PCR assay. Drawn from immuneACCESS, this table holds only the in-frame rearrangements with V and J called that TCRdb kept. Clones are partly lost; checked studies trace under half to an unresolved V gene and leave the rest unexplained. The sample table contains 200,000 to 250,000 clones; only one count was recorded for about 90% of them. 14% to 15% of the sample is taken by the ten largest. The sample taken for sequencing was PBMCs or T cells enriched from blood (not recorded which). All receptors come from a woman between 50 and 59 years old with acute COVID-19.

The rearrangement joins TRBV30 to TRBJ1-4; D perhaps matches TRBD1 (6 bases). Per the germline V gene, CDR1 is GTSNPN and CDR2 is SVGIG (reference sequence). This CDR3 has 15 amino acids. Deletions cut 8 bases from V and 4 bases from J, with 20 bases between. The CDR3 DNA follows: TGTGCCGCCCAGGGACAAGGGGAAAGTAATGAAAAACTGTTTTTT. Amino acid sequence: CAAQGQGESNEKLFF.

The chain couples TRBV7-9 to TRBJ2-1; 10 bases are a match to TRBD2. V trimming: 5 bases; J trimming: 0 bases; junction bases outside the gene matches: 10. The CDR3 totals 18 residues. Germline-derived CDR1 and CDR2 are SEHNR and FQNEAQ (reference sequence). CDR3 residues: CASSPRGSGRLSYNEQFF. DNA for the CDR3: TGTGCCAGCAGCCCCCGGGGTAGCGGGAGGCTCTCCTACAATGAGCAGTTCTTC.

V usage is TRBV19 and J usage is TRBJ2-1; 9 positions match TRBD2. This CDR3 has 15 amino acids. Unmatched junction bases numbered 9, after V lost 6 bases and J lost 6 bases. The germline gives CDR1 LNHDA, CDR2 SQIVND (reference sequence). CDR3 sequence (DNA): TGTGCCAGTAGCTCTGCGGGAGGGCCTCTCAATGAGCAGTTCTTC. Translating it yields CASSSAGGPLNEQFF.

The genes are TRBV5-1 and TRBJ1-1; 10 bases are shared with TRBD1. The V segment lost 4 bases and the J segment 1 base; nucleotides outside the gene matches: 1. The CDR3 is 14 residues long. Germline CDR1 is SGHRS and CDR2 is YFSETQ. The CDR3 protein is CASSRTGGNTEAFF. CDR3 coding DNA: TGCGCCAGCAGCCGGACAGGGGGGAACACTGAAGCTTTCTTT.

The genes are TRBV19 and TRBJ2-3, with 9 positions matching TRBD1. The CDR3 runs 17 residues. V shed 5 bases and J 0 bases; nucleotides not matched to a gene: 9. Germline V gene sequence: CDR1 LNHDA, CDR2 SQIVND (reference sequence). This CDR3 reads CASSSDPGQGSTDTQYF. In DNA form, the CDR3 reads TGTGCCAGTAGTTCCGACCCCGGACAGGGGAGCACAGATACGCAGTATTTT.

The V call is TRBV28, the J call TRBJ2-7, with D possibly TRBD1 on 6 matching bases. The length of the CDR3 is 14 residues. Germline lookup yields CDR1 MDHEN and CDR2 SYDVKM. V was shortened by 2 bases and J by 3 bases, with 11 bases between the two germline ends. CDR3 in amino acids: CASSLGGVSYEQYF. Written as DNA, the CDR3 is TGTGCCAGCAGTTTAGGGGGCGTCAGCTACGAGCAGTACTTC.

The chain uses TRBV19 and TRBJ1-5; 10 positions match TRBD1. This CDR3 comprises 14 residues. Looked up from germline, CDR1 is LNHDA and CDR2 is SQIVND (reference sequence). Losses at the gene ends were 6 bases for V and 6 bases for J; bases not matched to a gene: 5. The CDR3 here is CASSDDRGLQPQHF. CDR3 sequence (DNA): TGTGCCAGTAGCGACGACAGGGGGCTTCAGCCCCAGCATTTT. The variable domain in full, completed from reference TRBV19 and TRBJ1-5, reads DGGITQSPKYLFRKEGQNVTLSCEQNLNHDAMYWYRQDPGQGLRLIYYSQIVNDFQKGDIAEGYSVSREKKESFPLTVTSAQKNPTAFYLCASSDDRGLQPQHFGDGTRLSIL.

The chain uses TRBV7-3 and TRBJ2-1, with 14 bases lining up with TRBD2. Germline CDR1 is SGHTA and CDR2 is FQGTGA. The CDR3 sequence is 18 residues long. The V gene end was trimmed by 0 bases and the J gene end by 9 bases; junction bases not matched to a gene: 10. This CDR3 reads CASSLTGTSGRFHVEQFF. DNA of the CDR3: TGTGCCAGCAGCTTAACCGGGACTAGCGGGAGATTCCACGTTGAGCAGTTCTTC.

This clone appeared a single time. The rearrangement joins TRBV5-1 to TRBJ2-1; TRBD1 aligns across 9 bases. V lost 0 bases to trimming and J lost 0 bases; unmatched junction nucleotides: 25. This CDR3 is built from 24 residues. Germline CDR1 is SGHRS and CDR2 is YFSETQ. In DNA form, the CDR3 reads TGCGCCAGCAGCTTGGCCGTAACCTCATCCTGGGACAGGGAAAGTCTCGGCTCCTACAATGAGCAGTTCTTC. This encodes CASSLAVTSSWDRESLGSYNEQFF.

CDR3 DNA: TGTGCCAGCAGTGAATACAGGGGGGCCTACACTGAAGCTTTCTTT. It yields the protein CASSEYRGAYTEAFF. The V call is TRBV25-1, the J call TRBJ1-1; TRBD1 agrees at 7 bases. Trimming cost V 0 bases and J 3 bases; bases outside gene matches: 4. Looked up from germline, CDR1 is MGHDK and CDR2 is SYGVNS. The CDR3 consists of 15 residues.

The rearrangement links TRBV30 to TRBJ1-1; D is unclear. CDR1 GTSNPN and CDR2 SVGIG come from the germline V gene (reference sequence). Trimming removed 2 bases from V and 6 bases from J, with 10 bases in between. This CDR3 region has 12 residues. The CDR3 spells CAWSIGLAEAFF. Here the CDR3 DNA reads TGTGCCTGGAGTATCGGACTCGCTGAAGCTTTCTTT.

A single count supports this clone. The chain uses TRBV10-1 and TRBJ1-5; D possibly corresponds to TRBD1 (5 bases). Trimming left V 4 bases short and J 5 bases short, with 18 bases between. Germline-derived CDR1 and CDR2 are WNHNN and SYGVQD (reference sequence). The CDR3 loop spans 16 amino acids. The CDR3 DNA reads as TGCGCCAGCAGTGGCAAGGAGACGGGAGGGGATCAGCCCCAGCATTTT. Its protein is CASSGKETGGDQPQHF.

The chain recombines TRBV6-1 with TRBJ1-2; perhaps TRBD1 as D (5 bases). The CDR3 is 16 amino acids. Germline values: CDR1 MNHNS, CDR2 SASEGT. Trimming removed 4 bases at V and 4 bases at J, with 19 bases between. CDR3 residues: CASSGGFSGRVYGYTF. The CDR3 DNA is TGTGCCAGCAGTGGGGGTTTTTCAGGGAGGGTCTATGGCTACACCTTC.